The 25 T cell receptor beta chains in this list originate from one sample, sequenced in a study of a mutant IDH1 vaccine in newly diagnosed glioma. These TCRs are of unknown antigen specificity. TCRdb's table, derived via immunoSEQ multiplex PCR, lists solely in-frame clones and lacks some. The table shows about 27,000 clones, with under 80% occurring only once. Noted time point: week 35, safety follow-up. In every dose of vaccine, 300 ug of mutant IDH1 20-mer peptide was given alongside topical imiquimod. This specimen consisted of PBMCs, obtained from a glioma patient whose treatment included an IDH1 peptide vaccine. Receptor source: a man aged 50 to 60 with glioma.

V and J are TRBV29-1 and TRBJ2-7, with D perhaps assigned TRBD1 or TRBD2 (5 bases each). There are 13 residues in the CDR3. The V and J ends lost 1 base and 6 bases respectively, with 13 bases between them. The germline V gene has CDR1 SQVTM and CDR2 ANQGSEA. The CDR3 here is CSVEVQGGREQYF. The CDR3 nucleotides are TGCAGCGTTGAAGTCCAGGGCGGGCGCGAGCAGTACTTC.

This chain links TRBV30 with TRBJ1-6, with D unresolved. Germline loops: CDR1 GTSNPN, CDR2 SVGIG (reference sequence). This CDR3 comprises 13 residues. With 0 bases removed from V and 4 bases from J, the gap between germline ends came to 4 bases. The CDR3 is CAWSVQYNSPLHF. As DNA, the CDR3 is TGTGCCTGGAGTGTTCAGTATAATTCACCCCTCCACTTT.

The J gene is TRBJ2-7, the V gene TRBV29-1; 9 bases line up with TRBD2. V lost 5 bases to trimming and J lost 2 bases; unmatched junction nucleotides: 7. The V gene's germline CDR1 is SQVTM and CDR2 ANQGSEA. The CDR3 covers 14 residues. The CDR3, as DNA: TGCAGCGTTTCTAGCGGGGTCGGAACCTACGAGCAGTACTTC. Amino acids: CSVSSGVGTYEQYF.

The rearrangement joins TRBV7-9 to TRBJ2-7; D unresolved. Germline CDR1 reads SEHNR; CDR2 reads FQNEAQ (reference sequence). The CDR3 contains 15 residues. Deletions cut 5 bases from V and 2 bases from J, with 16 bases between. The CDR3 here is CASSPRTKIPYEQYF. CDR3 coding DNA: TGTGCCAGCAGCCCCCGAACTAAAATCCCCTACGAGCAGTACTTC. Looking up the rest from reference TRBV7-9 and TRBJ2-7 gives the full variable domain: DTGVSQNPRHKITKRGQNVTFRCDPISEHNRLYWYRQTLGQGPEFLTYFQNEAQLEKSRLLSDRFSAERPKGSFSTLEIQRTEQGDSAMYLCASSPRTKIPYEQYFGPGTRLTVT.

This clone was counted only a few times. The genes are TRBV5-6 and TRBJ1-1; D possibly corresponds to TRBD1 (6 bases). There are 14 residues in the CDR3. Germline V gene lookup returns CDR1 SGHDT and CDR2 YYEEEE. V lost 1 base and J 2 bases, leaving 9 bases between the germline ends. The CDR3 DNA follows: TGTGCCAGCAGCTTGTGGGGGCGTAACACTGAAGCTTTCTTT. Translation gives CASSLWGRNTEAFF.

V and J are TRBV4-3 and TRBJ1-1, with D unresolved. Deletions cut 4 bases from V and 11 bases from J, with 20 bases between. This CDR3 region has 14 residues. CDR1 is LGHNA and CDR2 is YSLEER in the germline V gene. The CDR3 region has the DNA TGCGCCAGCAGCCCCGGAAGGCTGACCGATGCGGCTTTCTTT. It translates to CASSPGRLTDAAFF.

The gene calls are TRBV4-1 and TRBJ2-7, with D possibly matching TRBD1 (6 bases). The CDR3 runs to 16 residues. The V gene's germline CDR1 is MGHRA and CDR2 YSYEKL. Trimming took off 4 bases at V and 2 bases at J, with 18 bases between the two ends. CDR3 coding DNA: TGCGCCAGCAGCCGAGGACCCGGGACACCCACCTACGAGCAGTACTTC. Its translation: CASSRGPGTPTYEQYF.

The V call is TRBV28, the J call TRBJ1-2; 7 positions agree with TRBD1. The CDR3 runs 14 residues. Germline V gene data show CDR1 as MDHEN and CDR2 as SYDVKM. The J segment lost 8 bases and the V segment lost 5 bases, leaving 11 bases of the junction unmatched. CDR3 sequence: CASSPPARGQGYTF. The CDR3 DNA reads TGTGCCAGCAGTCCACCTGCGAGGGGGCAAGGCTACACCTTC.

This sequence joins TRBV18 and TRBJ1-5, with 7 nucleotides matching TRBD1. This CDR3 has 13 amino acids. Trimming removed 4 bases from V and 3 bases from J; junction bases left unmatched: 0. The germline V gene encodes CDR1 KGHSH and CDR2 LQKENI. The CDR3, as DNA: TGTGCCAGCTCACAGGGGGCCAATCAGCCCCAGCATTTT. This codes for CASSQGANQPQHF.

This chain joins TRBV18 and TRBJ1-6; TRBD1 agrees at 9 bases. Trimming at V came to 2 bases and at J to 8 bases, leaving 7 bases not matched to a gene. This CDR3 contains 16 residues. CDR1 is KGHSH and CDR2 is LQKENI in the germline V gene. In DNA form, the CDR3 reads TGTGCCAGCTCACCATCCCCGGGACAGGGAGATTCACCCCTCCACTTT. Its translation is CASSPSPGQGDSPLHF.

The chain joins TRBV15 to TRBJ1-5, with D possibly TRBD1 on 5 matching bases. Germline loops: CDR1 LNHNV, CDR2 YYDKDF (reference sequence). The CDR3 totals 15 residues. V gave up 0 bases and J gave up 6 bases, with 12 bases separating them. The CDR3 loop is CATSRDLGGAQPQHF. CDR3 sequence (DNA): TGTGCCACCAGCAGAGATCTTGGAGGGGCTCAGCCCCAGCATTTT.

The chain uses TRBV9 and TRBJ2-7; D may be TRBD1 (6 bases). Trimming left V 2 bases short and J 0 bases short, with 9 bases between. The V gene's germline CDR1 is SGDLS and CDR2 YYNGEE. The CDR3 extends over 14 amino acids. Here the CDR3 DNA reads TGTGCCAGCAGCGTTGGACAGAGCTCCTACGAGCAGTACTTC. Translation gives CASSVGQSSYEQYF.

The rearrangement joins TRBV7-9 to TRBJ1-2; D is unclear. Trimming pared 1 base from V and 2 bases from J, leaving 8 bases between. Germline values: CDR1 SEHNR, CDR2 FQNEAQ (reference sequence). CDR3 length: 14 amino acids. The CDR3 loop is CASSLDSGNYGYTF. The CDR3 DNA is TGTGCCAGCAGCTTAGATTCCGGGAACTATGGCTACACCTTC. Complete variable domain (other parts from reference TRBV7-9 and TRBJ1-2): DTGVSQNPRHKITKRGQNVTFRCDPISEHNRLYWYRQTLGQGPEFLTYFQNEAQLEKSRLLSDRFSAERPKGSFSTLEIQRTEQGDSAMYLCASSLDSGNYGYTFGSGTRLTVV.

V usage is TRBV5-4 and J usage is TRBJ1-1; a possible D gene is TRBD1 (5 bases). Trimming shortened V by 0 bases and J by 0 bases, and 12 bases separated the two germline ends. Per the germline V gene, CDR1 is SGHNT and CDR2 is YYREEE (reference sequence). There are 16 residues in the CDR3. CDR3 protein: CASSLASGRLNTEAFF. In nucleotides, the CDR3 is TGTGCCAGCAGCTTGGCCTCGGGGCGGCTGAACACTGAAGCTTTCTTT. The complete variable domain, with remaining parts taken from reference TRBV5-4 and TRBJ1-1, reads ETGVTQSPTHLIKTRGQQVTLRCSSQSGHNTVSWYQQALGQGPQFIFQYYREEENGRGNFPPRFSGLQFPNYSSELNVNALELDDSALYLCASSLASGRLNTEAFFGQGTRLTVV.

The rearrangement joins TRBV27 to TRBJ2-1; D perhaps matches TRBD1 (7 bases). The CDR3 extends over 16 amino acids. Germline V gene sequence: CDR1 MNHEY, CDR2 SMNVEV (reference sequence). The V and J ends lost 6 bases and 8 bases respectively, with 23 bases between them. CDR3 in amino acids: CASSPTPGTAGDEQFF. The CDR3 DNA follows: TGTGCCAGCAGCCCGACCCCGGGGACAGCGGGCGATGAGCAGTTCTTC.

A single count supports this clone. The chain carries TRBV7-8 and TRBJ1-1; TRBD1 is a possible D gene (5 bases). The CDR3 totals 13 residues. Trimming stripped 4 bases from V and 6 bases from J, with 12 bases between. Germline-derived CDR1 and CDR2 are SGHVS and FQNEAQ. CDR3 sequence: CASSSRLGAEAFF. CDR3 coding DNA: TGTGCCAGCAGCTCCCGGCTGGGGGCTGAAGCTTTCTTT.

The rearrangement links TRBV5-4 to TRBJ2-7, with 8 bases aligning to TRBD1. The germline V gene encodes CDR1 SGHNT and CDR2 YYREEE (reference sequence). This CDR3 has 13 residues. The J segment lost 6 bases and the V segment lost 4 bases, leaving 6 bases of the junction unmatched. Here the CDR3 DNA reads TGTGCCAGCAGCCGGGGACAGGTGGGCGAGCAGTACTTC. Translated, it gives CASSRGQVGEQYF.

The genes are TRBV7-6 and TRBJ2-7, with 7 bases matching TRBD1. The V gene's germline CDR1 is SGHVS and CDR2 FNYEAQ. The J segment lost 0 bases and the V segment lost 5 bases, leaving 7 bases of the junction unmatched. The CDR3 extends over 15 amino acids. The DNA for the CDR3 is TGTGCCAGCAGCCTAAGCCGGGACAGCTCCTACGAGCAGTACTTC. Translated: CASSLSRDSSYEQYF.

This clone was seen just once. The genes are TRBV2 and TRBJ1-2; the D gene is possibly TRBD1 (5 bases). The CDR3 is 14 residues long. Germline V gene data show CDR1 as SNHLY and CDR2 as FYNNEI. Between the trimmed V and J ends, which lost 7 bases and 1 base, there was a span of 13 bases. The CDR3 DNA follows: TGTGCCAGCACCCGGGACCGATTTAACTATGGCTACACCTTC. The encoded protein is CASTRDRFNYGYTF.

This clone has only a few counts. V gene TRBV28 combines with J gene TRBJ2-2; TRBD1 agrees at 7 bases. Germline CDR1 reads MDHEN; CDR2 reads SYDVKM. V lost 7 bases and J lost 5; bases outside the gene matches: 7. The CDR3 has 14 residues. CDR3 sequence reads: CASNDRGRTGELFF. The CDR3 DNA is TGTGCCAGCAATGATAGGGGGCGAACCGGGGAGCTGTTTTTT.

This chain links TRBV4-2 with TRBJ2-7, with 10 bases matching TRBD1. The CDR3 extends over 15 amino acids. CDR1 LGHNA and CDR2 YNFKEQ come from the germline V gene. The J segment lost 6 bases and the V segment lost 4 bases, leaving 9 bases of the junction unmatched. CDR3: CASSPRTGGMGEQYF. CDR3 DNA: TGTGCCAGCAGCCCGCGGACAGGGGGAATGGGCGAGCAGTACTTC.

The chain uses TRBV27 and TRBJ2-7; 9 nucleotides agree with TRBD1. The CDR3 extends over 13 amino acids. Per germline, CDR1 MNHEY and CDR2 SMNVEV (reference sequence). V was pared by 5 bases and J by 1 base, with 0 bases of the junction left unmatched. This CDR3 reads CASSGTGSYEQYF. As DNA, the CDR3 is TGTGCCAGCAGTGGGACAGGGTCCTACGAGCAGTACTTC.

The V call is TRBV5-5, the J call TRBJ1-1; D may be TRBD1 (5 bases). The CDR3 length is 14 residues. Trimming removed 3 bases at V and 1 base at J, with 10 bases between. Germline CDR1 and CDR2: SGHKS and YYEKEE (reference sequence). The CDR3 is CASSWGGKNTEAFF. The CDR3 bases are TGTGCCAGCAGCTGGGGGGGGAAGAACACTGAAGCTTTCTTT. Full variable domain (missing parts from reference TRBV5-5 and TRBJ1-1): DAGVTQSPTHLIKTRGQQVTLRCSPISGHKSVSWYQQVLGQGPQFIFQYYEKEERGRGNFPDRFSARQFPNYSSELNVNALLLGDSALYLCASSWGGKNTEAFFGQGTRLTVV.

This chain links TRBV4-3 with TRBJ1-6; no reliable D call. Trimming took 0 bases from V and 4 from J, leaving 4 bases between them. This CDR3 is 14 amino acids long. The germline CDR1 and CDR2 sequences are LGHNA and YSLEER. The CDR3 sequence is CASSQDRYNSPLHF. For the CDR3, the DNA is TGCGCCAGCAGCCAAGACCGGTATAATTCACCCCTCCACTTT.

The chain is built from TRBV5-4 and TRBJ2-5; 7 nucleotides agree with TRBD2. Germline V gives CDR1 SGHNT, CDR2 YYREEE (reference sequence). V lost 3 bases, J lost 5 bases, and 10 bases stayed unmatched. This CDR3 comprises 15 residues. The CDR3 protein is CASSSRTWGGETQYF. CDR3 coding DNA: TGTGCCAGCAGCTCGCGGACTTGGGGAGGGGAGACCCAGTACTTC.